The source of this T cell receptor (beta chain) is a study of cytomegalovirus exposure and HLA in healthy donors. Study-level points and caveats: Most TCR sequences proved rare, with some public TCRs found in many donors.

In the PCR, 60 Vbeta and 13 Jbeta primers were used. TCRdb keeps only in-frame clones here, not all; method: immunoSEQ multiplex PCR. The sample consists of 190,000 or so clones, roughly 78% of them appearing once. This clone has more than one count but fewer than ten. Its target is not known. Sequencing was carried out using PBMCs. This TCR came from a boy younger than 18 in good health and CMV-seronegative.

The CDR3: CASSLGTGDTQFF. CDR3 DNA sequence: TGTGCCAGCAGCTTAGGGACAGGGGACACGCAGTTCTTC. This chain joins TRBV7-3 and TRBJ2-1; the match to TRBD1 covers 10 bases. CDR1 and CDR2 (germline): SGHTA, FQGTGA. The CDR3 extends over 13 amino acids. The V and J ends lost 2 bases and 12 bases, in that order; junction bases with no gene match: 4. Together with reference TRBV7-3 and TRBJ2-1, the CDR3 gives the full variable domain: GAGVSQTPSNKVTEKGKYVELRCDPISGHTALYWYRQSLGQGPEFLIYFQGTGAADDSGLPNDRFFAVRPEGSVSTLKIQRTERGDSAVYLCASSLGTGDTQFFGPGTRLTVL.